This record covers a single T cell receptor beta chain. Its antigen is currently not known. Per-base qualities were not stored, and no clone one base away is much larger. Receptors were amplified or captured by the immunoSEQ multiplex PCR assay. The multiplex PCR relied on a mix of 60 forward primers for TCR Vbeta segments and 13 reverse primers for TCR Jbeta segments. A multiplex PCR assay on genomic DNA amplified the CDR3 region of rearranged TCR beta genes. The amplified TCR beta libraries were sequenced on the Illumina HiSeq System as 87-base-pair reads. The study's own analysis went as follows. A later analysis tallied around 87 million unique TCR beta chains across the 550 to 850 repertoires, and roughly 11 million of those chains were shared by two or more donors. To remove PCR and sequencing errors, raw reads were error-corrected and collapsed into unique sequences using a nearest-neighbor algorithm that merged closely related sequences. CDR3 sequences were aligned to IMGT reference sequences to assign V, D and J gene segments. Each retained sequence needed at least a six-nucleotide match to both a V gene segment and a J gene segment. Rearrangements were called productive when the CDR3 lacked stop codons and stayed in frame with V and J; all others were non-productive. CDR3 was defined according to IMGT convention as the region running from the second conserved V-encoded cysteine to the conserved J-encoded phenylalanine. Sequences without an unambiguous match to a single V gene segment were excluded from the earlier analysis of several hundred of the donors. An earlier analysis of a few hundred of the donors called V segments functional above 56.7% productive rearrangements and segregating when the between-donor standard deviation exceeded 5%. A statistical classification framework was built for diagnosing cytomegalovirus status from the catalog of TCR beta chain sequences. In a later analysis, TCR nucleotide sequences were compared against IMGT/GENE-DB human TR gene sequences so that V and J genes could be assigned. Using the TCRdist pipeline, a later analysis assigned CDR3 sequences along with most-parsimonious VDJ recombination scenarios. In a later analysis, every TCR beta chain was defined by the combination of its CDR3 amino acid sequence and its V-gene family, and reads without a unique V-gene family were dropped. As a way to deal with suspected cross-contamination and a sequencing artifact, a later analysis dropped 640 or so nucleotide sequences that were highly shared and had low generation probability. A later analysis calculated a clonal expansion index for each public chain from normalized within-repertoire ranks of inferred template counts. Generation probabilities in a later analysis came from a VDJ recombination model fitted to out-of-frame rearrangements, and those results were checked against IGoR. Hypergeometric tests were used in a later analysis to score TCR-TCR, TCR-HLA and TCR-CMV co-occurrence, with a repertoire-size bias correction applied to the TCR pairs. To estimate false discovery rates, a later analysis permuted the HLA or CMV assignments 20 times. A later analysis grouped co-occurring TCRs with DBSCAN, adding TCRdist sequence similarity when clustering within HLA-allele-positive subsets. Co-occurrence clustering excluded repertoires with fewer than 30,000 or more than 120,000 public chains, plus five with anomalous nucleotide sharing. Here the immuneACCESS table is served through TCRdb, limited to in-frame sequences with V and J called. Missing clones are a known gap in these copies; in checked studies unresolved V genes cover under half, and the rest lacks a known reason. Clonal size and the V and J genes are those of that table, whereas D and trimming came from the DNA. For this sample there are fewer than 200,000 clones; roughly 85% appear just once. The ten biggest clones cover approximately 2% of the sample.

The germline V gene encodes CDR1 LNHDA and CDR2 SQIVND (reference sequence). At the junction V is shortened by 0 bases and J by 5 bases; bases outside the gene matches: 13. The CDR3, from cysteine to phenylalanine, totals 20 residues. Here the CDR3 DNA is all that survives: 60 bases in frame from base 1. The entry originates in a study of cytomegalovirus exposure and HLA in healthy donors (TCRdb year 2017). For the study in its entirety: An earlier analysis of approximately 590 of the donors reported approximately 270 Gb of sequence data and more than 90 million unique TCR beta sequences from roughly 200 million T cells. An early release that covered about 600 HLA-typed donors contained approximately 320 gigabases of sequencing data and about 84 million unique TCR sequences. The genetic ancestry cluster associated with self-reported Caucasian donors included roughly 84% of the 398 genotyped donors. The study aimed to test whether signatures of past pathogen exposure could be identified by cataloging public T cell receptors. The T cell repertoires of several hundred subjects were profiled by immunosequencing and related to cytomegalovirus serostatus. Along with the 666-subject first cohort, a separate validation cohort of approximately 110 different subjects was used. The study combined high-throughput TCR immunosequencing, statistical association of individual TCRs with disease status, and machine learning to predict cytomegalovirus infection status. In a later analysis, previously published TCR beta repertoires from some 640 donors were re-analyzed and high-resolution HLA genotyping was added so that TCR occurrence patterns could be studied. Rather than using new phenotypic data, the later analysis identified candidate immune exposures from TCR beta sequences and from how often those sequences occurred across donors. An earlier analysis of 450 to 750 of the donors used high-throughput TCR beta sequencing to judge whether each TCR beta V gene segment behaved as functional or pseudogenic. Alongside the repertoire data, information on donor age, sex, ethnicity and CMV serostatus was compiled. Genome-wide SNP genotypes for about three fifths of the roughly 700 donors were used in a later genetic analysis, which treated that subset as a discovery cohort. All discovery cohort repertoires had been generated on a single sequencing platform. Class I and class II HLA loci were covered by the typing at four-digit resolution. Typing coverage differed by locus: A, B, C, DRB1 and DQB1 were typed in roughly 620-630 donors, DQA1 in about 550, DPA1 in 600 to 610, and DPB1 in 472. About 5 DR-DQ haplotypes were handled as single units for association and clustering, since linkage in the cohort was strong. Across some 400 genotyped donors of the cohort, an average of roughly 230,000 unique TCR beta nucleotide sequences per donor were sequenced, and roughly 17% of those sequences were non-productive. General conclusions and limits of the study: Most TCR sequences were observed very rarely across donors, whereas some public TCRs were present in many individuals. In both the original and validation cohorts, the classifier was reported to diagnose cytomegalovirus status with high specificity and sensitivity. The presence/absence analyses assumed that sequencing depth was roughly uniform across donors, and that assumption may not be true. Because the 87-base-pair reads could not distinguish some IMGT-functional V segments, including TRBV6-2 and TRBV6-3, those segments were excluded. In a later analysis, around 17,000 TCR beta sequences were associated with specific HLA alleles at a false discovery rate of 0.05. Linkage disequilibrium might explain the correlated functional status among segregating V segments, but an unknown experimental factor could not be excluded. A few of the identified cytomegalovirus-associated TCR beta chains were confirmed in vitro to be specific for cytomegalovirus antigens. Compared with equally common non-associated chains, HLA-associated TCR beta chains in a later analysis were more clonally expanded and had lower generation probabilities. A cluster of highly shared sequence variants was judged likely to represent a technical artifact of the sequencing pipeline. Broadly in line with IMGT annotations, most TCR beta V segments showed up in productive rearrangements about 87% or about 30% of the time in an earlier analysis of 450 to 600 of the donors. It was suggested by the authors that the approach could potentially be generalized to other disease states and immunological phenotypes. When HLA alleles, especially DR and DQ, strongly co-occurred, TCR associations were difficult to assign to individual alleles. Because counts were too low, roughly 18 rarely observed V segments, including chromosome 9 orphons, were left out of the earlier analysis of about 500 of the donors. A further reported finding was that TCR beta sequences accurately predicted the HLA-A and HLA-B alleles for most subjects in the first cohort. Most CMV-associated TCR beta chains appeared to be HLA-restricted in a later analysis, and the HLA associations seemed to be driven largely by CMV exposure. A later genetic analysis reported fewer N-insertions in productive TCRs among donors in an Asian-associated ancestry cluster than the approximately 670-donor mean. Because HLA typing was missing for some donors at each locus, association tests included only the typed subset. Immune exposure information for the cohort was limited to CMV serostatus. In the study, around 160 TCR beta chains were listed as associated with cytomegalovirus. In a later genetic analysis, a missense DCLRE1C variant was associated with V-gene and J-gene trimming of TCR beta chains, and the association was replicated in an independent cohort. In a later analysis, the rate of TCR association differed among HLA loci, with DRB1 alleles having the most associated TCRs and HLA-C alleles having the fewest. Several of the top co-occurrence clusters appeared to be linked to parvovirus B19, influenza, CMV and Epstein-Barr virus, according to a later analysis. This cohort had only TCR beta chains sequenced, and the lack of alpha or paired-chain data limited which features could be detected.

The cohort comprised some 700 healthy bone marrow donors. Cohort members were all nominally healthy when sampled, although unrecorded immune exposures were likely present. The donor was CMV seronegative and belonged to the group of several hundred seronegative cohort members. A peripheral blood sample was provided by each donor, and peripheral blood mononuclear cells were used for TCR beta sequencing. The Qiagen DNeasy Blood Extraction Kit was used to extract genomic DNA from the blood cell samples. The rearrangement joined TRBV19 to TRBJ2-1, and TRBD2 matches 13 of the central bases. The TCR originated in a man aged 40-50 years in good health and CMV-seronegative. Source material: PBMCs. The bases are TGTGCCAGTAGTATAGAACCAGGGAGACTAGCGGGAGGTTTTGACAATGAGCAGTTCTTC. It translates to CASSIEPGRLAGGFDNEQFF.